Listed below are T cell receptor beta chains from one sample, sequenced in a study of T-cell reconstitution after alpha-beta-depleted transplantation in children. TCRdb used MiXCR to reprocess the PCR reads, holding one entry per CDR3 protein. This sample has 300,000 to 400,000 distinct CDR3 sequences, with around 15% found just once. Sample: PBMCs, mostly from graft donor cells, taken 360 days after TCRalphabeta/CD19-depleted stem cell transplant. Receptor source: a male patient aged 2 to 9 who had a stem cell transplant for acute lymphoblastic leukemia, so the T cells may come from the graft donor. The CDR3 runs from the conserved cysteine through the conserved F or W. A D gene is named only where the DNA matches it firmly. Only part of the rows carry a size: once, few, many, or a class if the clone is expanded.

cdr3_aa cdr3_nt v_call clone_size j_call d_call
CSVVVAGHYEQYF TGCAGCGTTGTGGTGGCCGGTCACTACGAGCAGTACTTC TRBV29-1 NA TRBJ2-7 NA
CASSLRWGHYGYTF TGTGCCAGCAGCCTTAGATGGGGGCACTATGGCTACACCTTC TRBV7-8 many TRBJ1-2 NA
CASSQDGELFF TGCGCCAGCAGCCAAGATGGGGAGCTGTTTTTT TRBV4-3 many TRBJ2-2 NA
CAISLLPSNEQFF TGTGCCATCAGTTTACTACCCAGCAATGAGCAGTTCTTC TRBV28 NA TRBJ2-1 NA
CASSPRDIDTEAFF TGTGCCAGCTCTCCGCGGGACATCGACACTGAAGCTTTCTTT TRBV18 many TRBJ1-1 NA
CASSWTSGTSTDTQYF TGTGCCAGCAGCTGGACTAGCGGGACCTCCACAGATACGCAGTATTTT TRBV7-2 many TRBJ2-3 TRBD2
CASSLVQGPTYEQYF TGTGCCAGCAGTTTAGTGCAGGGCCCTACCTACGAGCAGTACTTC TRBV12-3/TRBV12-4 many TRBJ2-7 NA
CASSFGTGKETQYF TGTGCCAGCAGTTTCGGGACAGGGAAAGAGACCCAGTACTTC TRBV12-3/TRBV12-4 few TRBJ2-5 TRBD1
CATRVERTYEQYF TGCGCCACCCGGGTCGAGCGTACCTACGAGCAGTACTTC TRBV5-1 NA TRBJ2-7 NA
CASSLSGHGYTF TGTGCCAGCAGCTTATCGGGACATGGCTACACCTTC TRBV7-9 NA TRBJ1-2 NA
CSVEEAETGYEQYF TGCAGCGTGGAGGAAGCAGAGACTGGTTACGAGCAGTACTTC TRBV29-1 many TRBJ2-7 NA
CASSGGSGYEQYF TGTGCCAGTTCCGGAGGTAGCGGGTACGAGCAGTACTTC TRBV12-3/TRBV12-4 few TRBJ2-7 TRBD2
CSARGGGTDTQYF TGCAGTGCTCGGGGGGGAGGCACAGATACGCAGTATTTT TRBV20-1 NA TRBJ2-3 TRBD2
CSATNPGQGGLSKNIQYF TGCAGTGCTACAAATCCGGGACAAGGGGGATTGTCCAAAAACATTCAGTACTTC TRBV20-1 NA TRBJ2-4 NA
CSATSGQGTYNEQFF TGCAGTGCCACATCCGGACAGGGAACCTACAATGAGCAGTTCTTC TRBV20-1 few TRBJ2-1 TRBD1
CASSNLALEIGQETQYF TGCGCCAGCAGTAACTTAGCTCTGGAAATCGGCCAAGAGACCCAGTACTTC TRBV5-1 few TRBJ2-5 NA
CASKRQSNQPQHF TGTGCCAGCAAACGACAGAGCAATCAGCCCCAGCATTTT TRBV6-2/TRBV6-3 NA TRBJ1-5 NA
CSGGEGKNIQYF TGCAGCGGCGGTGAAGGGAAAAACATTCAGTACTTC TRBV29-1 many TRBJ2-4 NA
CASSSPPGQGAFFSGANVLTF TGTGCCAGCAGCTCCCCGCCGGGACAGGGGGCCTTTTTCTCTGGGGCCAACGTCCTGACTTTC TRBV5-6 NA TRBJ2-6 TRBD1
CASSQLHRYYEQYF TGTGCCAGCAGCCAATTGCACAGGTACTACGAGCAGTACTTC TRBV14 NA TRBJ2-7 NA
CSAYIAGTGELFF TGCAGTGCTTACATAGCGGGAACCGGGGAGCTGTTTTTT TRBV20-1 NA TRBJ2-2 TRBD2
CASSRQGPGGRTGELFF TGTGCCAGCAGTCGACAGGGGCCGGGAGGGCGCACCGGGGAGCTGTTTTTT TRBV12-3/TRBV12-4 NA TRBJ2-2 NA